Listed below are T cell receptor beta chains from one sample, sequenced in a study of cytomegalovirus exposure and HLA in healthy donors. Only in-frame clones appear in the TCRdb table, and some are missing; sequencing was by immunoSEQ multiplex PCR. The sample shows about 120,000 clones, roughly 78% of them seen only once. Sequencing input: PBMCs. These receptors came from a woman aged 25 to 39 in good health and CMV-seropositive. The CDR3 runs from the conserved cysteine through the conserved F or W. The D gene is left open where the match is weak. Expanded clones are given a class, and other clones once, few, many or no size at all.

size	V	J	D	DNA	CDR3
NA	TRBV15	TRBJ2-6	TRBD2	TGTGCCACCAGCCCCGGGGGGGGGCTTGGGGCCAACGTCCTGACTTTC	CATSPGGGLGANVLTF
many	TRBV5-1	TRBJ2-7	NA	TGCGCCAGCAGCTTGGCCGATAGCGTCTACGAGCAGTACTTC	CASSLADSVYEQYF
NA	TRBV5-1	TRBJ2-7	NA	TGCGCCAGCAGCTTGGGGTGGGCCAGACCTTCCGAGCAGTACTTC	CASSLGWARPSEQYF
NA	TRBV9	TRBJ1-6	NA	TGTGCCAGCAGCTCTACAGCACCCCCGGCCTCCCCCCTCCACTTT	CASSSTAPPASPLHF
NA	TRBV19	TRBJ1-5	TRBD1	TGTGCCAGTAGTCCGGGGACAGGGGCCATTGTAGGCAATCAGCCCCAGCATTTT	CASSPGTGAIVGNQPQHF
NA	TRBV10-2	TRBJ2-7	NA	TGCGCCAGCAGTCCTGTATCTGGGGGAGGCGAGCAGTACTTC	CASSPVSGGGEQYF
NA	TRBV5-1	TRBJ2-5	TRBD2	TGCGCCAGCAACCGCGGGACTAGCGGCGAGACCCAGTACTTC	CASNRGTSGETQYF
NA	TRBV7-2	TRBJ1-2	TRBD1	TGTGCCAGCAGCCCAGGGGGCGGCCTCGGGGGCTACACCTTC	CASSPGGGLGGYTF
once	TRBV9	TRBJ1-2	TRBD1	TGTGCCAGCAGCGAAAGGACAGGGGGCGAAAGAGGCTACACCTTC	CASSERTGGERGYTF
few	TRBV29-1	TRBJ1-4	NA	TGCAGCGTTGAAGGGACCTTGGGGAGTGGAAAACTGTTTTTT	CSVEGTLGSGKLFF
NA	TRBV27	TRBJ1-4	NA	TGTGCCAGCAGTTTAAAATGGTCGGGTGCTAATGAAAAACTGTTTTTT	CASSLKWSGANEKLFF
once	TRBV7-9	TRBJ1-2	TRBD1	TGTGCCAGCAGCTTAGATGTCATGGGACAGGCAGACTATGGCTACACCTTC	CASSLDVMGQADYGYTF
NA	TRBV9	TRBJ2-5	NA	TGTGCCAGCAGCGGCCGAGGGGGAAGCCAAGAGACCCAGTACTTC	CASSGRGGSQETQYF
NA	TRBV4-1	TRBJ2-3	NA	TGCGCCAGCAGCCAAGTCCCGGGACGGGGGACAGATACGCAGTATTTT	CASSQVPGRGTDTQYF
few	TRBV7-8	TRBJ1-2	TRBD1	TGTGCCAGCAGTCTAGAGGGGGCCCACTATGGCTACACCTTC	CASSLEGAHYGYTF
once	TRBV6-5	TRBJ1-2	NA	TGTGCCAGCAGCAGTGGCGGACAGCCATCCTATGGCTACACCTTC	CASSSGGQPSYGYTF
NA	TRBV25-1	TRBJ2-5	TRBD2	TGTGCCAGCAGTGAATCTCTAGCGGCTCAAGAGACCCAGTACTTC	CASSESLAAQETQYF
NA	TRBV4-3	TRBJ1-1	NA	TGCGCCAGCAGCCAAGATCGGGAGACAGTTAGGAACACTGAAGCTTTCTTT	CASSQDRETVRNTEAFF
NA	TRBV5-6	TRBJ2-7	TRBD2	TGTGCCAGCAGCTTGGTAGCGGGGGCGACCTACGAGCAGTACTTC	CASSLVAGATYEQYF
NA	TRBV18	TRBJ2-7	NA	TGTGCCAGCTCACCGAGGGGGTCTCTCGAGCAGTACTTC	CASSPRGSLEQYF
NA	TRBV28	TRBJ1-1	NA	TGTGCCAGCATGAGGGCTGTGGCCGGGAATCGACGTGGTTTCTTT	CASMRAVAGNRRGFF
NA	TRBV18	TRBJ2-7	TRBD2	TGTGCCAGCTCACTTGGCGGGGGGGGCTACGAGCAGTACTTC	CASSLGGGGYEQYF
NA	TRBV7-2	TRBJ2-1	TRBD2	TGTGCCAGCAGCCCCCGGGTAGCGGGGGCCTTGTACAATGAGCAGTTCTTC	CASSPRVAGALYNEQFF
NA	TRBV6-1	TRBJ2-5	TRBD1	TGTGCCAGCAGTGCAGGGACAGGGTCTACAGGTATCGAGACCCAGTACTTC	CASSAGTGSTGIETQYF
NA	TRBV27	TRBJ2-6	NA	TGTGCCAGCAGACAGAGCTCTGGGGCCAACGTCCTGACTTTC	CASRQSSGANVLTF